In this sample, the clone carrying this TCR beta chain turned up a few times. The data were taken from a study of blood T cell repertoires in COVID-19. Across the whole study: Donors in the United States, Italy and Spain gave samples during acute or convalescent COVID-19. PBMCs, B-cell-depleted T cells, or T cells were the source of the cDNA or gDNA that made up the material.

The V and J ends lost 7 bases and 0 bases respectively, with 12 bases between them. The CDR3 is 14 residues long. Germline V gene lookup returns CDR1 SEHNR and CDR2 FQNEAQ (reference sequence). Libraries were prepared by immunoSEQ multiplex PCR; TCRdb keeps only in-frame clonotypes and omits some of them. Of about 310,000 clones listed, 85% to 90% are singletons. The receptor comes from a man aged 70 or older with acute or convalescent COVID-19. The sample comprised peripheral blood. The V gene is TRBV7-9, the J gene TRBJ1-2; possible D gene TRBD1, 6 bases. The DNA for the CDR3 is TGTGCCAGCACCAACAGGGCAGCTAACTATGGCTACACCTTC. Protein product: CASTNRAANYGYTF.